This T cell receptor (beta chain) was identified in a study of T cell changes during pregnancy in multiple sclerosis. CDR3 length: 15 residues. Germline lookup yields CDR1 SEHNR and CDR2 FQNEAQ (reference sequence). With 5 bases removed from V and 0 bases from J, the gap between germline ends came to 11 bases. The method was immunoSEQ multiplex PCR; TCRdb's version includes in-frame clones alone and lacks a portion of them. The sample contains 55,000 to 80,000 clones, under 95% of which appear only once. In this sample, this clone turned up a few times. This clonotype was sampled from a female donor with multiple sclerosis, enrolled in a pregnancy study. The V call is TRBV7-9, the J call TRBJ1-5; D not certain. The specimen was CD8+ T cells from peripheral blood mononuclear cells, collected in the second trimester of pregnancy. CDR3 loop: CASSGEVYSNQPQHF. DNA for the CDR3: TGTGCCAGCAGCGGAGAGGTTTATAGCAATCAGCCCCAGCATTTT.